This record looks at one T cell receptor beta chain sequence and its context. These data are taken from a study of OX40 agonist ivuxolimab in advanced cancers. About the research overall: Administration of intravenous ivuxolimab to patients occurred every 2 weeks at 0.01 to 10 mg/kg. A mean age of around 60 years, range about 20 to 85, was recorded, and under 85% were male. Prior anti-PD-1, anti-PD-L1 or anti-CTLA-4 therapy did not bar entry, and about 40% had some.

Libraries were prepared by immunoSEQ multiplex PCR; TCRdb keeps only in-frame clonotypes and omits some of them. Of 75,000 to 95,000 clones in the sample, around 85% were seen once. The sequencing used CD4+ or CD8+ T cells sorted from blood, collected in a trial of the OX40 agonist ivuxolimab. This clonotype was obtained from an adult with an advanced solid tumor such as melanoma, head and neck, liver or kidney cancer.

The CDR3 spells CASNLRGYEQYV. The CDR3, as DNA: TGTGCCAGCAATCTAAGGGGCTACGAGCAGTACGTC. V and J are TRBV9 and TRBJ2-7; D possibly corresponds to TRBD1 (5 bases). The V end was cut by 6 bases, the J end by 3 bases, with 10 bases between. Germline V gene sequence: CDR1 SGDLS, CDR2 YYNGEE. The CDR3 totals 12 residues.